These T cell receptor beta chains were read from a single sample in a study of PD-1 blockade in classical Hodgkin lymphoma. Clones were read by immunoSEQ multiplex PCR, and TCRdb kept only the in-frame ones, dropping some. The data show 40,000 to 45,000 clones, about 77% seen once. Sequencing was performed on peripheral blood mononuclear cells (PBMCs), taken at baseline. The source is a human donor with classical Hodgkin lymphoma. The CDR3 runs from the conserved cysteine through the conserved F or W.

>TRBJ2-5|TRBV9
CASSVGVAGGSGETQYF
>TRBJ1-5|TRBV9
CASSSRGINQPQHF
>TRBJ2-5|TRBV2
CASMVTNQETQYF
>TRBJ2-1|TRBV29-1
CSVPLAGTYNEQFF
>TRBJ2-3|TRBV5-1
CASREVTSTDTQYF
>TRBJ1-1|TRBV5-5
CASSRTAITEAFF
>NA|TRBV5-6
CASTKDRAWDEQYF
>TRBJ2-7|TRBV27
CASSETGTRYEQYF
>TRBJ2-7|TRBV6-4
CASSMGGLANYEQYF
>TRBJ1-2|TRBV4-2
CASSQPPGVDGYTF
>TRBJ2-3|TRBV2
CASSETRGADTQYF
>TRBJ1-2|TRBV5-1
CASSQGYGHPYGYTF
>TRBJ1-4|TRBV19
CASSPTAATNEKLFF
>TRBJ2-3|TRBV11-2
CASSLGQGGRDTQYF
>TRBJ2-4|TRBV5-1
CASTRSGEGKNIQYF
>TRBJ2-7|TRBV5-1
CASSLRGDRENEQYF